This TCR beta chain was sequenced for a study of blood T cell repertoires in COVID-19. Study in general: The United States, Italy and Spain supplied acute and convalescent COVID-19 samples. The cDNA or gDNA used as material had been derived from T cells, B-cell-depleted T cells, or PBMCs.

As regards this clone: Its ends do not fully match the called genes, so a read error is possible.

Authors' data handling: Counts of nucleated cells, estimated from reference gene primer amplification, were obtained. Measured with immunoSEQ multiplex PCR; TCRdb has only the in-frame clones, and not every one. For V, J and clone size, that table is used; D and trimming come from the DNA. The data hold 120,000 to 150,000 clones, with 80% to 90% observed a single time. This receptor was obtained from a woman in her 50s with active or convalescent COVID-19. The sequenced material came from peripheral blood.

The CDR3 protein is CASSLGGQSYEQYF. The CDR3 coding sequence is TGTGCTAGCAGCTTAGGGGGACAGAGCTACGAGCAGTACTTC. The rearrangement uses TRBV7-7 and TRBJ2-7; the match to TRBD1 covers 7 bases. The germline V gene encodes CDR1 SSHAT and CDR2 FNYEAQ (reference sequence). The length of the CDR3 is 14 residues.